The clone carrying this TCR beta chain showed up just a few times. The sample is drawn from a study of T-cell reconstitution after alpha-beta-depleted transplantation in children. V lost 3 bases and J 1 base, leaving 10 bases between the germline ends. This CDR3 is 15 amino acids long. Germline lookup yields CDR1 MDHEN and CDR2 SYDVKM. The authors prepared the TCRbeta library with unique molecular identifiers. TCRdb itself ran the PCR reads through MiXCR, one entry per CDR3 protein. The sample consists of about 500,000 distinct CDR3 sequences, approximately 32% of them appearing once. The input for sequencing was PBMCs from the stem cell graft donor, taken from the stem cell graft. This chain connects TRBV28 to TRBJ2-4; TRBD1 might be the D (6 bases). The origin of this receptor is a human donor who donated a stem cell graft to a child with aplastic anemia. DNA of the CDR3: TGTGCCAGCAGTTTCCCCGACAGGGCCAAAAACATTCAGTACTTC. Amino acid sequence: CASSFPDRAKNIQYF.